These 27 T cell receptor beta chains came from one sample sequenced in a study of T cells in Graves' hyperthyroidism and ophthalmopathy. TCR beta CDR3 sequences were amplified from RNA transcripts. Researchers ran a first-round RT-PCR on the TCR CDR3 using the HTBI primer set. TCRdb recomputed calls from the multiplex PCR reads with MiXCR, one row per CDR3 protein. The sample gives hundreds of thousands of distinct CDR3 sequences, about half of which show up once; 8.2% is in the top ten. The specimen sequenced was peripheral blood or thyroid tissue (not recorded which). Source of these receptors: a woman between 18 and 30 years old with Graves' hyperthyroidism.

The chain combines TRBV9 with TRBJ2-5; weak D call: TRBD2 (5 bases). With 5 bases removed from V and 3 bases from J, the gap between germline ends came to 20 bases. The CDR3 totals 16 residues. The germline V gene has CDR1 SGDLS and CDR2 YYNGEE. The DNA of the CDR3 is TGTGCCAGCAGTTACCGAGAGGGAAACCTTGAAGAGACCCAGTACTTC. It codes for CASSYREGNLEETQYF.

This clonotype has just a few counts. This chain links TRBV20-1 with TRBJ2-7; D possibly uses TRBD1 or TRBD2 (5 bases each). Per germline, CDR1 DFQATT and CDR2 SNEGSKA (reference sequence). V lost 6 bases and J 3 bases, leaving 21 bases between the germline ends. The CDR3 runs 15 residues. The CDR3 here is CSAALGTVGSYEQYF. The CDR3 nucleotides are TGCAGTGCCGCCCTAGGGACCGTGGGAAGCTACGAGCAGTACTTC.

This chain connects TRBV7-8 to TRBJ1-3; D is unclear. Per the germline V gene, CDR1 is SGHVS and CDR2 is FQNEAQ. The CDR3 runs to 12 residues. V lost 10 bases to trimming and J lost 4 bases, with 11 bases between them. CDR3 nucleotide sequence: TGTGCCACCGGTTTTTTCGGAAACACCATATATTTT. Its protein product is CATGFFGNTIYF.

As for this clonotype: No conserved phenylalanine or tryptophan ends this CDR3, so it is likely a read error. The chain employs TRBV7-9 and TRBJ1-2; 9 bases are shared with TRBD1. Trimming took 4 bases from V and 4 from J; bases not matched to a gene: 1. This CDR3 spans 13 amino acids. CDR1 is SEHNR and CDR2 is FQNEAQ in the germline V gene (reference sequence). CDR3 coding DNA: TGTGCCAGCAGCTCGGACAGGGGCTATGGCTACACCTCC. Translation: CASSSDRGYGYTS.

This clonotype was counted between two and nine times. This chain uses TRBV20-1 with TRBJ1-1, with a tentative D call TRBD1 (6 bases). The V gene's germline CDR1 is DFQATT and CDR2 SNEGSKA (reference sequence). The V gene lost 1 base and the J gene lost 3 bases, with 12 bases spanning the gap. The CDR3 covers 14 residues. The CDR3 reads CSARAPGGYTEAFF. CDR3 nucleotides: TGCAGTGCTAGAGCCCCGGGGGGCTACACTGAAGCTTTCTTT.

This clonotype has just a few counts. This sequence joins TRBV9 and TRBJ1-5, with D uncertain. There are 15 residues in the CDR3. Trimming took off 0 bases at V and 0 bases at J, with 7 bases between the two ends. Germline CDR1 reads SGDLS; CDR2 reads YYNGEE. The CDR3 here is CASSVGGYSNQPQHF. DNA for the CDR3: TGTGCCAGCAGCGTAGGCGGTTATAGCAATCAGCCCCAGCATTTT. Using reference TRBV9 and TRBJ1-5 for the parts outside the CDR3, the full variable domain is DSGVTQTPKHLITATGQRVTLRCSPRSGDLSVYWYQQSLDQGLQFLIQYYNGEERAKGNILERFSAQQFPDLHSELNLSSLELGDSALYFCASSVGGYSNQPQHFGDGTRLSIL.

This clonotype was observed a handful of times. The chain employs TRBV7-9 and TRBJ2-7; D may be TRBD1 or TRBD2 (5 bases each). This CDR3 contains 15 residues. Trimming left V 5 bases short and J 0 bases short, with 14 bases between. CDR1 is SEHNR and CDR2 is FQNEAQ in the germline V gene (reference sequence). The CDR3 loop reads CASSTGPGSSYEQYF. CDR3 DNA: TGTGCCAGCAGCACGGGGCCAGGGAGCTCCTACGAGCAGTACTTC.

The rearrangement uses TRBV19 and TRBJ2-7; D is perhaps TRBD2 (6 bases). CDR1 LNHDA and CDR2 SQIVND come from the germline V gene (reference sequence). The CDR3 length is 15 residues. Trimming shortened V by 3 bases and J by 0 bases, and 12 bases separated the two germline ends. The CDR3 DNA follows: TGTGCCAGTAGTATTCCGGCGGGAAGCTCCTACGAGCAGTACTTC. Amino acids: CASSIPAGSSYEQYF.

This clonotype was recorded many times. V and J are TRBV25-1 and TRBJ2-7, with TRBD2 matching 10 bases. This CDR3 spans 16 amino acids. V lost 1 base to trimming and J lost 1 base; unmatched junction nucleotides: 4. Germline V gene lookup returns CDR1 MGHDK and CDR2 SYGVNS. The CDR3 sequence is CASSEWASGGSYEQYF. The CDR3 nucleotides read TGTGCCAGCAGTGAATGGGCTAGCGGGGGTTCCTACGAGCAGTACTTC.

The chain recombines TRBV7-9 with TRBJ1-5, with a tentative D call TRBD1 (5 bases). This CDR3 region has 12 residues. Trimming pared 3 bases from V and 14 bases from J, leaving 14 bases between. CDR1 and CDR2 from the germline V gene are SEHNR and FQNEAQ (reference sequence). The CDR3 DNA reads as TGTGCCAGCAGCTTGGTAGGGACCGCCGAGCATTTT. Its protein is CASSLVGTAEHF.

This clonotype showed up many times. The chain is built from TRBV7-2 and TRBJ1-2; D remains unclear. This CDR3 region has 11 residues. V lost 1 base and J 12 bases, leaving 9 bases between the germline ends. Per germline, CDR1 SGHTA and CDR2 FQGNSA. In nucleotides, the CDR3 is TGTGCCAGCAGCTTAGTAAGGATCCACACCTTC. Translation gives CASSLVRIHTF.

This clonotype occurred once. The V call is TRBV25-1, the J call TRBJ1-2; D gene ambiguous. CDR1 MGHDK and CDR2 SYGVNS come from the germline V gene. The CDR3 totals 13 residues. CDR3 sequence: CARDRHRDYGYTF. The CDR3 nucleotides are TGTGCTAGAGATCGGCATCGTGACTATGGCTACACCTTC.

V is TRBV5-1 and J is TRBJ1-2; D is unresolved. The germline gives CDR1 SGHRS, CDR2 YFSETQ. This CDR3 spans 13 amino acids. V was cut by 0 bases and J by 9 bases, with 12 bases left in between. The CDR3 DNA is TGCGCCAGCAGCTTGGATGGGTCCAGGAGCTACACCTTC. This gives the protein CASSLDGSRSYTF.

Points on this clonotype: The junction departs from germline at one end; a sequencing error may be responsible. V and J are TRBV10-3 and TRBJ2-2; 8 positions match TRBD1. Matching the DNA end better, TRBJ1-5 makes the J call doubtful. The CDR3 runs to 16 residues. CDR1 is ENHRY, CDR2 SYGVKD, per germline. As DNA, the CDR3 is TGTGCCACCAGTGATCCGACAGGGGCCTTCAATCAGCCCCAGCATTTT. Translated: CATSDPTGAFNQPQHF.

As concerns this clonotype: One end of the junction fails to match germline, which may point to a read error. This rearrangement joins TRBV25-1 to TRBJ2-6; TRBD1 aligns across 11 bases. Looked up from germline, CDR1 is MGHDK and CDR2 is SYGVNS. The length of the CDR3 is 20 residues. CDR3 coding DNA: TGCGCCAGCAGCACCCATCCCCTCCGGGACAGGGGGGGAGGGGCCAACGTCCTGACTTTC. Encoded protein: CASSTHPLRDRGGGANVLTF.

The table lists this clonotype with a count of one. The chain combines TRBV7-6 with TRBJ2-7, with TRBD2 identical over 15 bases. With V trimmed by 8 bases and J by 7 bases, 9 bases remained unmatched. CDR3 length: 15 amino acids. CDR1 SGHVS and CDR2 FNYEAQ come from the germline V gene. The chain's CDR3 is CASGLAGGPVDEQYF. Written as DNA, the CDR3 is TGTGCCAGCGGACTAGCGGGAGGGCCGGTCGATGAGCAGTACTTC. Complete variable domain (other parts from reference TRBV7-6 and TRBJ2-7): GAGVSQSPRYKVTKRGQDVALRCDPISGHVSLYWYRQALGQGPEFLTYFNYEAQQDKSGLPNDRFSAERPEGSISTLTIQRTEQRDSAMYRCASGLAGGPVDEQYFGPGTRLTVT.

The CDR3 nucleotides read TGTGCCAGCAGTACGACGGGACCCCCAGGCGAGCAGTACTTC. Translation gives CASSTTGPPGEQYF. J is TRBJ2-7 and V is TRBV7-9; the D gene could be TRBD1 or TRBD2 (5 bases each). Trimming cost V 6 bases and J 6 bases, with 18 bases left between them. Germline CDR1 and CDR2: SEHNR and FQNEAQ (reference sequence). The CDR3 has 14 residues.

This sequence joins TRBV2 and TRBJ1-2; D perhaps matches TRBD1 (5 bases). The V gene's germline CDR1 is SNHLY and CDR2 FYNNEI. This CDR3 is built from 15 residues. Trimming stripped 5 bases from V and 2 bases from J, with 15 bases between. The CDR3 sequence: CASSSGAEGNYGYTF. Here the CDR3 DNA reads TGTGCCAGCAGTAGCGGGGCAGAGGGGAACTATGGCTACACCTTC.

A remark on this clonotype: A read error may be the cause here, since a much bigger clone is one base away. The chain links TRBV29-1 to TRBJ2-6, with 7 bases identical to TRBD2. The CDR3 has 16 amino acids. Germline V gives CDR1 SQVTM, CDR2 ANQGSEA. CDR3 bases: TGCAGCGTTAAAGAAGGCGGGGGCTCTGGGGCCAACGTCCTGACTTTC. Translation gives CSVKEGGGSGANVLTF.

Here the CDR3 DNA reads TGTGCCAGCAGTGCCCAGAGGGCTGGAAACACCATATATTTT. It codes for CASSAQRAGNTIYF. V and J are TRBV2 and TRBJ1-3; D unresolved. The CDR3 contains 14 residues. Between the trimmed V and J ends, which lost 4 bases and 2 bases, there was a span of 9 bases. Germline V gene sequence: CDR1 SNHLY, CDR2 FYNNEI.

V usage is TRBV2 and J usage is TRBJ2-2; 11 bases agree with TRBD2. Germline lookup yields CDR1 SNHLY and CDR2 FYNNEI. With V trimmed by 2 bases and J by 7 bases, 3 bases remained unmatched. The CDR3 sequence is 15 residues long. DNA of the CDR3: TGTGCCAGCAGTGAACTAGCGGGGGGCATCGGGGAGCTGTTTTTT. Its protein product is CASSELAGGIGELFF.

The gene calls are TRBV29-1 and TRBJ1-4; the D gene is possibly TRBD1 (6 bases). The germline CDR1 and CDR2 sequences are SQVTM and ANQGSEA. CDR3 size: 13 residues. Trimming left V 7 bases short and J 8 bases short, with 17 bases between. The CDR3 sequence: CSGGGRRREKLFF. In nucleotides, the CDR3 is TGCAGCGGAGGGGGGAGACGACGCGAAAAACTGTTTTTT.

In its sample, this clonotype was seen many times. The V gene is TRBV29-1, the J gene TRBJ2-7; D possibly matches TRBD1 or TRBD2 (5 bases each). From germline, CDR1 is SQVTM and CDR2 ANQGSEA. CDR3 length equals 13 residues. Deletions cut 6 bases from V and 2 bases from J, with 14 bases between. CDR3 nucleotides: TGCAGCGTCGTAGGGACGGGAACCTACGAGCAGTACTTC. Residues: CSVVGTGTYEQYF.

This clonotype was seen only a few times. This chain uses TRBV7-8 with TRBJ1-3; 7 bases line up with TRBD1. Germline V lookup: CDR1 SGHVS, CDR2 FQNEAQ. The ends lost 3 bases at V and 0 bases at J; junction bases unmatched: 5. The CDR3 runs to 16 residues. The CDR3 sequence is CASSFTGTDSGNTIYF. In DNA form, the CDR3 reads TGTGCCAGCAGCTTCACCGGGACAGACTCTGGAAACACCATATATTTT.

The chain recombines TRBV19 with TRBJ2-7; D is undetermined. This CDR3 has 12 amino acids. V was trimmed by 11 bases and J by 5 bases, leaving 16 bases between them. The germline CDR1 and CDR2 sequences are LNHDA and SQIVND (reference sequence). The CDR3 coding sequence is TGTGCCGGATCGGTAGGGCAAAACGAGCAGTACTTC. Its translation is CAGSVGQNEQYF.

This chain connects TRBV29-1 to TRBJ2-5; TRBD2 might be the D (6 bases). The CDR3 contains 13 residues. CDR1 and CDR2 (germline): SQVTM, ANQGSEA. The CDR3 is CRVTGGIWETQYF. In DNA form, the CDR3 reads TGCAGAGTAACCGGCGGGATATGGGAGACCCAGTACTTC.

The J gene is TRBJ1-1, the V gene TRBV2, with TRBD1 identical over 8 bases. This CDR3 region has 13 residues. Germline V gene sequence: CDR1 SNHLY, CDR2 FYNNEI. V shed 4 bases, J shed 5 bases, and the junction held 3 bases outside the gene matches. The CDR3 reads CASSVRGRTEAFF. The CDR3, as DNA: TGTGCCAGCAGTGTCAGGGGGCGGACTGAAGCTTTCTTT.